A single sample gave rise to the 19 T cell receptor beta chains below, sequenced in a study of shared clonotypes between healthy human individuals. The data were produced by immunoSEQ multiplex PCR, yet TCRdb's version contains in-frame clones alone and is incomplete. Among about 2 million clones listed, about 95% were seen once. The naive CD8 population came from CD45RO-negative cells selected for CCR7, without terminally differentiated effector memory CD45RA+ cells. The sequenced sample was naive CD8+ T cells sorted from blood. Receptor source: a man aged 18 to 29 in good health.

The chain uses TRBV5-4 and TRBJ2-5, with a possible D match to TRBD1 (7 bases). The ends were cut back, 4 bases at V and 3 bases at J, with 19 bases in the middle. Per germline, CDR1 SGHNT and CDR2 YYREEE (reference sequence). The CDR3 sequence is 16 residues long. CDR3 DNA: TGTGCCAGCAGCCCCAGCCCCAGGGGGGAGGAAGAGACCCAGTACTTC. Translation: CASSPSPRGEEETQYF.

Of note for this clone: The sample holds other DNA sequences that translate to the same CDR3. J is TRBJ2-1 and V is TRBV20-1; D unresolved. Germline V gene sequence: CDR1 DFQATT, CDR2 SNEGSKA (reference sequence). The CDR3 length is 10 residues. The V gene lost 4 bases and the J gene lost 2 bases, with 0 bases spanning the gap. The CDR3 loop is CSATYNEQFF. The CDR3 DNA reads as TGCAGTGCTACCTACAATGAGCAGTTCTTC.

The rearrangement uses TRBV7-8 and TRBJ1-5; 9 positions match TRBD1. V shed 5 bases and J 7 bases; nucleotides not matched to a gene: 3. Germline assignment: CDR1 SGHVS and CDR2 FQNEAQ. This CDR3 has 13 residues. The DNA of the CDR3 is TGTGCCAGCAGCCCGACAGGGGGACAGCCCCAGCATTTT. Translated, it gives CASSPTGGQPQHF. Full variable domain (remainder filled in from reference TRBV7-8 and TRBJ1-5): GAGVSQSPRYKVAKRGQDVALRCDPISGHVSLFWYQQALGQGPEFLTYFQNEAQLDKSGLPSDRFFAERPEGSVSTLKIQRTQQEDSAVYLCASSPTGGQPQHFGDGTRLSIL.

V and J are TRBV2 and TRBJ2-7; 7 positions agree with TRBD1. Germline trimming cut 10 bases from V and 5 bases from J; bases unmatched to any gene: 8. There are 12 residues in the CDR3. CDR1 SNHLY and CDR2 FYNNEI come from the germline V gene. CDR3 loop: CATKTGLDEQYF. The DNA of the CDR3 is TGTGCCACAAAGACAGGGTTGGACGAGCAGTACTTC.

In regard to this clone: The sample carries other DNA sequences with the same CDR3. This chain uses TRBV27 with TRBJ1-1, with a possible D match to TRBD1 (5 bases). CDR1 is MNHEY, CDR2 SMNVEV, per germline (reference sequence). Trimming took off 6 bases at V and 2 bases at J, with 13 bases between the two ends. The CDR3 length is 14 residues. In DNA form, the CDR3 reads TGTGCCAGCAGCCCTGGGACGGCTAACACTGAAGCTTTCTTT. Translation gives CASSPGTANTEAFF.

In its sample, this clone was seen once. CDR3 DNA: TGTGCCAGCAGCCCCCACAGGGGAGACGAGCAGTACTTC. Protein: CASSPHRGDEQYF. The V and J genes are TRBV5-4 and TRBJ2-7; 7 bases match TRBD1. The CDR3 has 13 residues. The trim removed 4 bases at V and 5 bases at J, leaving 6 bases unmatched. The germline gives CDR1 SGHNT, CDR2 YYREEE (reference sequence).

The rearrangement uses TRBV7-9 and TRBJ1-1, with a possible D match to TRBD1 (6 bases). The CDR3 contains 15 residues. The V and J ends lost 3 bases and 0 bases respectively, with 11 bases between them. Germline V gene data show CDR1 as SEHNR and CDR2 as FQNEAQ (reference sequence). CDR3 DNA: TGTGCCAGCAGCTTCCCGGGACACGTGAACACTGAAGCTTTCTTT. Residues: CASSFPGHVNTEAFF.

In this sample, this clone turned up once. J is TRBJ1-3 and V is TRBV10-3; D call uncertain. CDR1 is ENHRY and CDR2 is SYGVKD in the germline V gene. V was pared by 9 bases and J by 0 bases, with 6 bases between. This CDR3 spans 12 amino acids. This chain's CDR3 is CAIQSSGNTIYF. CDR3 sequence (DNA): TGTGCCATTCAAAGCTCTGGAAACACCATATATTTT.

On this clone: Other DNA sequences in the same sample also yield this CDR3. The rearrangement links TRBV27 to TRBJ1-2, with D tentatively TRBD1 (5 bases). The CDR3 covers 13 residues. CDR1 is MNHEY, CDR2 SMNVEV, per germline (reference sequence). V lost 4 bases and J 3 bases, leaving 9 bases between the germline ends. This chain's CDR3 is CASSWDGYYGYTF. In DNA form, the CDR3 reads TGTGCCAGCAGTTGGGACGGTTACTATGGCTACACCTTC.

V is TRBV9 and J is TRBJ2-7; D is perhaps TRBD1 (5 bases). Germline V gives CDR1 SGDLS, CDR2 YYNGEE. Deletions cut 3 bases from V and 4 bases from J, with 11 bases between. This CDR3 has 13 amino acids. In nucleotides, the CDR3 is TGTGCCAGCAGCGACCACAGGTCGTACGAGCAGTACTTC. Translation gives CASSDHRSYEQYF.

In regard to this clone: Other DNA sequences from this sample encode an identical CDR3 as well. V gene TRBV7-9 combines with J gene TRBJ1-4, with 9 nucleotides matching TRBD1. The CDR3 extends over 14 amino acids. V was clipped by 1 base and J by 7 bases; unmatched bases: 1. Per the germline V gene, CDR1 is SEHNR and CDR2 is FQNEAQ (reference sequence). The CDR3 DNA is TGTGCCAGCAGCTTAGGACAGGGGGGTGAAAAACTGTTTTTT. Translating gives CASSLGQGGEKLFF.

This sequence joins TRBV4-3 and TRBJ1-1, with a weak D call TRBD1 (6 bases). Trimming pared 0 bases from V and 4 bases from J, leaving 18 bases between. CDR1 and CDR2 from the germline V gene are LGHNA and YSLEER. This CDR3 spans 17 amino acids. CDR3 protein: CASSQERHRDLTTEAFF. For the CDR3, the DNA is TGCGCCAGCAGCCAAGAGAGGCACAGGGACCTAACCACTGAAGCTTTCTTT.

J is TRBJ1-1 and V is TRBV7-9; TRBD1 is a possible D gene (5 bases). Per the germline V gene, CDR1 is SEHNR and CDR2 is FQNEAQ (reference sequence). This CDR3 spans 15 amino acids. Trimming removed 0 bases at V and 6 bases at J, with 14 bases between. The DNA for the CDR3 is TGTGCCAGCAGCTTAGCGCCCGGGAAGGGGCCTGAAGCTTTCTTT. This translates into CASSLAPGKGPEAFF.

The V and J genes are TRBV7-6 and TRBJ2-6; no clear D gene. Germline loops: CDR1 SGHVS, CDR2 FNYEAQ. Trimming pared 1 base from V and 0 bases from J, leaving 16 bases between. The CDR3 length is 19 residues. The CDR3 is CASSLVVSGDLSGANVLTF. Here the CDR3 DNA reads TGTGCCAGCAGCTTAGTAGTGTCAGGTGATCTCTCTGGGGCCAACGTCCTGACTTTC.

The rearrangement uses TRBV7-9 and TRBJ2-1, with 7 bases identical to TRBD2. The CDR3 spans 16 residues. Per germline, CDR1 SEHNR and CDR2 FQNEAQ (reference sequence). V shed 2 bases, J shed 5 bases, and the junction held 9 bases outside the gene matches. CDR3 DNA: TGTGCCAGCAGCTTATGGGCTAGCGGAGGAGACAATGAGCAGTTCTTC. Its translation is CASSLWASGGDNEQFF.

On this clone itself: Additional DNA sequences in this sample encode the identical CDR3. The chain recombines TRBV6-5 with TRBJ2-5, with 7 bases identical to TRBD1. CDR1 is MNHEY, CDR2 SVGAGI, per germline. Trimming at V came to 1 base and at J to 2 bases, leaving 1 base not matched to a gene. The CDR3 runs 14 residues. The CDR3 nucleotides read TGTGCCAGCAGTTACTTGACAGGGCAAGAGACCCAGTACTTC. Amino acids: CASSYLTGQETQYF.

V is TRBV30 and J is TRBJ1-4; the D is unclear. Germline V gene sequence: CDR1 GTSNPN, CDR2 SVGIG (reference sequence). V was clipped by 0 bases and J by 4 bases, with 12 bases between them. This CDR3 contains 15 residues. The CDR3 region has the DNA TGTGCCTGGAGTGTCTGGGAAGGACTTAATGAAAAACTGTTTTTT. Translating gives CAWSVWEGLNEKLFF.

The CDR3 protein is CASSLQDRGWYEQYF. In DNA, the CDR3 is TGTGCCAGTAGCCTGCAGGACAGGGGATGGTACGAGCAGTACTTC. The chain couples TRBV19 to TRBJ2-7, with 9 bases aligning to TRBD1. The J segment lost 4 bases and the V segment lost 6 bases, leaving 10 bases of the junction unmatched. The length of the CDR3 is 15 residues. Germline CDR1 LNHDA, CDR2 SQIVND (reference sequence).

CDR3 protein: CASSLGAPSTDTQYF. CDR3 nucleotide sequence: TGTGCCAGCAGTTTAGGTGCTCCTAGCACAGATACGCAGTATTTT. V usage is TRBV28 and J usage is TRBJ2-3; D is ambiguous. V shed 2 bases and J shed 0 bases, with 9 bases lying between them. This CDR3 spans 15 amino acids. Germline V gene data show CDR1 as MDHEN and CDR2 as SYDVKM.